The present T cell receptor (beta chain) was sequenced within a study of radiotherapy plus CTLA-4 blockade in lung cancer. TCRdb keeps only in-frame clones here, not all; method: immunoSEQ multiplex PCR. This table holds 100,000 or so clones, about four fifths found once. The CDR3 runs 17 residues. In germline, CDR1 is ENHRY, CDR2 SYGVKD. V shed 10 bases, J shed 5 bases, and the junction held 16 bases outside the gene matches. This sequence was found in a human donor with non-small cell lung cancer that progressed on radiotherapy plus ipilimumab. V gene TRBV10-3 combines with J gene TRBJ2-5; TRBD2 matches at 13 bases. The source was peripheral blood, collected from a patient treated with radiotherapy plus ipilimumab. The CDR3 DNA is TGTGCCACCCGGCAGCCGACCGGGACTAGCGGGGAGGAGACCCAGTACTTC. Translated: CATRQPTGTSGEETQYF.